What follows are 30 T cell receptor beta chains derived from one specimen sequenced in a study of T-cell reconstitution after alpha-beta-depleted transplantation in children. This sample's TCRbeta library carried unique molecular identifier barcodes. One entry per CDR3 protein results from TCRdb running MiXCR on the PCR reads. The table shows 700,000 to 950,000 distinct CDR3 sequences, with 15% to 20% occurring only once. Material: PBMCs, mostly from graft donor cells, obtained 360 days after TCRalphabeta/CD19-depleted stem cell transplant. Source of these receptors: a male patient aged 10 to 17 who had a stem cell transplant for acute lymphoblastic leukemia, so the T cells may come from the graft donor.

Only a few counts were recorded for this clonotype. The gene calls are TRBV7-6 and TRBJ2-1; the match to TRBD2 covers 9 bases. Trimming cost V 5 bases and J 7 bases; bases outside gene matches: 12. CDR1 and CDR2 (germline): SGHVS, FNYEAQ. The CDR3 is 16 residues long. The CDR3 DNA follows: TGTGCCAGCAGCCTCCCTTCCGGGACTAGCAAGAATGAGCAGTTCTTC. Residues: CASSLPSGTSKNEQFF. Supplemented by reference TRBV7-6 and TRBJ2-1, the full variable domain reads GAGVSQSPRYKVTKRGQDVALRCDPISGHVSLYWYRQALGQGPEFLTYFNYEAQQDKSGLPNDRFSAERPEGSISTLTIQRTEQRDSAMYRCASSLPSGTSKNEQFFGPGTRLTVL.

The sample holds a few counts of this clonotype. The chain has TRBV2 and TRBJ1-5; tentative D call: TRBD1 (5 bases). This CDR3 is 14 amino acids long. Germline CDR1 and CDR2: SNHLY and FYNNEI. V dropped 4 bases and J dropped 2 bases, with 9 bases sitting between them. The CDR3 nucleotides are TGTGCCAGCAGTGGAGGAGGGGGCAATCAGCCCCAGCATTTT. It encodes CASSGGGGNQPQHF.

V gene TRBV6-1 combines with J gene TRBJ2-7; D may be TRBD2 (6 bases). The V and J ends lost 3 bases and 2 bases respectively, with 14 bases between them. The CDR3 has 15 amino acids. Germline V gene data show CDR1 as MNHNS and CDR2 as SASEGT. This chain's CDR3 is CASSDTGTATYEQYF. CDR3 DNA: TGTGCCAGCAGTGACACCGGGACTGCCACCTACGAGCAGTACTTC.

This clonotype was counted at least ten times. The rearrangement uses TRBV10-3 and TRBJ2-1; TRBD2 is a possible D gene (5 bases). Between the trimmed V and J ends, which lost 6 bases and 6 bases, there was a span of 15 bases. The germline CDR1 and CDR2 sequences are ENHRY and SYGVKD. This CDR3 contains 14 residues. CDR3 region: CAIRNPREGNEQFF. The CDR3 nucleotides are TGTGCCATCAGGAACCCCCGGGAAGGCAATGAGCAGTTCTTC.

The chain couples TRBV20-1 to TRBJ1-2; D is ambiguous. CDR1 is DFQATT and CDR2 is SNEGSKA in the germline V gene (reference sequence). Trimming stripped 0 bases from V and 3 bases from J, with 11 bases between. The CDR3 loop spans 14 amino acids. CDR3 region: CSARDRVWYYGYTF. CDR3 DNA: TGCAGTGCTAGAGATCGTGTGTGGTACTATGGCTACACCTTC.

In its sample, this clonotype was seen a few times. The chain carries TRBV12-3 or TRBV12-4 and TRBJ2-5; D may be TRBD1 or TRBD2 (7 bases each). The V end was cut by 8 bases, the J end by 5 bases, with 18 bases between. The CDR3 spans 14 residues. In DNA form, the CDR3 reads TGTGCCAGCGGACTCAGACAGGGAGGGGAGACCCAGTACTTC. It specifies CASGLRQGGETQYF.

The chain couples TRBV18 to TRBJ2-1; the D gene is possibly TRBD2 (5 bases). V was cut by 2 bases and J by 6 bases, with 14 bases left in between. Looked up from germline, CDR1 is KGHSH and CDR2 is LQKENI. CDR3 length: 15 amino acids. CDR3 nucleotides: TGTGCCAGCTCACCAATAGAGGGAGCTCGCAATGAGCAGTTCTTC. Encoded protein: CASSPIEGARNEQFF.

The gene calls are TRBV5-1 and TRBJ2-7, with D uncertain. The length of the CDR3 is 15 residues. V gave up 1 base and J gave up 2 bases, with 13 bases separating them. The germline V gene has CDR1 SGHRS and CDR2 YFSETQ. DNA of the CDR3: TGCGCCAGCAGCTTGTCCGTGGGGTTGGCCTACGAGCAGTACTTC. Translating gives CASSLSVGLAYEQYF.

This clonotype was recorded at least ten times. The genes are TRBV6-5 and TRBJ2-3, with unresolved D. The CDR3 is 14 residues long. Germline CDR1 MNHEY, CDR2 SVGAGI. Trimming removed 3 bases from V and 0 bases from J, with 7 bases in between. CDR3 bases: TGTGCCAGCAGTTATCTAGGGAGCACAGATACGCAGTATTTT. This gives the protein CASSYLGSTDTQYF.

This clonotype was observed at least ten times. This chain joins TRBV9 and TRBJ2-1; tentative D call: TRBD1 (5 bases). CDR3 length: 15 residues. V lost 4 bases to trimming and J lost 0 bases, with 11 bases between them. The germline CDR1 and CDR2 sequences are SGDLS and YYNGEE. The CDR3 DNA reads TGTGCCAGCAGCCTTCAGGGTAGCTCCTACAATGAGCAGTTCTTC. Residues: CASSLQGSSYNEQFF.

In its sample, this clonotype was seen a few times. The chain links TRBV6-5 to TRBJ1-2; D call uncertain. V shed 3 bases and J shed 3 bases, with 17 bases lying between them. CDR3 length: 16 residues. CDR1 and CDR2 from the germline V gene are MNHEY and SVGAGI. Written as DNA, the CDR3 is TGTGCCAGCAGTTATCCAGGTTCCGACGGCCACTATGGCTACACCTTC. Translating it yields CASSYPGSDGHYGYTF.

The chain is built from TRBV18 and TRBJ1-6; D unresolved. V was pared by 1 base and J by 5 bases, with 9 bases between. The germline CDR1 and CDR2 sequences are KGHSH and LQKENI. This CDR3 contains 15 residues. Written as DNA, the CDR3 is TGTGCCAGCTCACCACTCGAGGATGATAATTCACCCCTCCACTTT. It encodes CASSPLEDDNSPLHF.

This clonotype has a handful of counts. The V gene is TRBV7-9, the J gene TRBJ2-7; D not resolved. The CDR3 contains 15 residues. Trimming removed 4 bases at V and 2 bases at J, with 15 bases between. Germline CDR1 and CDR2: SEHNR and FQNEAQ (reference sequence). The chain's CDR3 is CASSWYSFGPYEQYF. As DNA, the CDR3 is TGTGCCAGCAGCTGGTATAGCTTTGGGCCCTACGAGCAGTACTTC.

The sample holds many counts of this clonotype. The V and J genes are TRBV7-9 and TRBJ2-3, with 9 bases lining up with TRBD2. CDR1 SEHNR and CDR2 FQNEAQ come from the germline V gene (reference sequence). This CDR3 contains 14 residues. V trimming: 3 bases; J trimming: 4 bases; junction bases outside the gene matches: 2. CDR3 region: CASSLGTSSDTQYF. The CDR3 DNA follows: TGTGCCAGCAGCTTGGGGACTAGCTCAGATACGCAGTATTTT.

The chain uses TRBV7-9 and TRBJ2-5; a weak D match, TRBD1 (5 bases). V lost 6 bases, J lost 2 bases, and 16 bases lay in between. The germline CDR1 and CDR2 sequences are SEHNR and FQNEAQ (reference sequence). The CDR3 length is 15 residues. CDR3 DNA sequence: TGTGCCAGCAGTCTCCAGATACAGGTTCAAGAGACCCAGTACTTC. Protein product: CASSLQIQVQETQYF.

This clonotype was counted at least ten times. The V and J genes are TRBV7-9 and TRBJ2-2, with no clear D. The CDR3 runs to 16 residues. Germline V gives CDR1 SEHNR, CDR2 FQNEAQ (reference sequence). Between the trimmed V and J ends, which lost 5 bases and 7 bases, there was a span of 20 bases. In DNA, the CDR3 is TGTGCCAGCAGCGCACAATTCCTGACGATGAGCGGGGAGCTGTTTTTT. Residues: CASSAQFLTMSGELFF. The full variable domain, in which reference TRBV7-9 and TRBJ2-2 provide the parts outside the CDR3, is DTGVSQNPRHKITKRGQNVTFRCDPISEHNRLYWYRQTLGQGPEFLTYFQNEAQLEKSRLLSDRFSAERPKGSFSTLEIQRTEQGDSAMYLCASSAQFLTMSGELFFGEGSRLTVL.

This sequence joins TRBV10-2 and TRBJ1-3; 10 bases line up with TRBD1. The V and J ends lost 7 bases and 1 base, in that order; junction bases with no gene match: 10. This CDR3 has 17 residues. CDR1 and CDR2 (germline): WSHSY, SAAADI. CDR3 bases: TGCGCCAGCATTCGGGACAGGGGTATAGATTCTGGAAACACCATATATTTT. The encoded protein is CASIRDRGIDSGNTIYF.

The rearrangement links TRBV10-3 to TRBJ1-6; 8 bases line up with TRBD1. The CDR3 has 14 amino acids. V shed 6 bases, J shed 8 bases, and the junction held 6 bases outside the gene matches. From germline, CDR1 is ENHRY and CDR2 SYGVKD. The CDR3 bases are TGTGCCATCAGGTTTGGACAGGGTGATTCACCCCTCCACTTT. Translated: CAIRFGQGDSPLHF.

J is TRBJ1-3 and V is TRBV7-3, with D uncertain. Trimming shortened V by 1 base and J by 0 bases, and 25 bases separated the two germline ends. This CDR3 has 21 residues. Germline V gives CDR1 SGHTA, CDR2 FQGTGA. The CDR3 here is CASSLRRERLEGPLSGNTIYF. The CDR3 region has the DNA TGTGCCAGCAGCTTAAGGAGAGAGCGGCTTGAAGGCCCACTCTCTGGAAACACCATATATTTT.

In this sample, this clonotype turned up many times. The V call is TRBV11-2, the J call TRBJ1-2; possibly TRBD1 for D (5 bases). Trimming shortened V by 5 bases and J by 9 bases, and 16 bases separated the two germline ends. The CDR3 sequence is 13 residues long. Germline CDR1 is SGHAT and CDR2 is FQNNGV. CDR3 coding DNA: TGTGCCAGCAGCCAGCAACGGGGCTCGAGCTACACCTTC. Translating gives CASSQQRGSSYTF. Using reference TRBV11-2 and TRBJ1-2 for the parts outside the CDR3, the full variable domain is EAGVAQSPRYKIIEKRQSVAFWCNPISGHATLYWYQQILGQGPKLLIQFQNNGVVDDSQLPKDRFSAERLKGVDSTLKIQPAKLEDSAVYLCASSQQRGSSYTFGSGTRLTVV.

This clonotype showed up just a few times. V and J are TRBV7-3 and TRBJ2-3, with TRBD2 as a possible D gene (6 bases). Trimming removed 5 bases at V and 4 bases at J, with 10 bases between. CDR1 is SGHTA and CDR2 is FQGTGA in the germline V gene. The CDR3 totals 13 residues. Here the CDR3 reads CASSRGNPDTQYF. As DNA, the CDR3 is TGTGCCAGCAGCCGCGGGAACCCAGATACGCAGTATTTT.

The V gene is TRBV3-1, the J gene TRBJ2-3; D possibly corresponds to TRBD2 (5 bases). The V end was cut by 0 bases, the J end by 5 bases, with 18 bases between. Germline V gene sequence: CDR1 LGHDT, CDR2 YNNKEL (reference sequence). The CDR3 spans 17 residues. CDR3 loop: CASSQDEGGLPEDTQYF. The DNA of the CDR3 is TGTGCCAGCAGCCAAGATGAAGGAGGACTCCCGGAAGATACGCAGTATTTT.

This clonotype has more than one count but fewer than ten. This chain connects TRBV5-1 to TRBJ2-3; 7 bases line up with TRBD2. The V segment lost 2 bases and the J segment 8 bases; nucleotides outside the gene matches: 14. Germline CDR1 is SGHRS and CDR2 is YFSETQ. The CDR3 extends over 16 amino acids. The CDR3 DNA is TGCGCCAGCAGCTTAGGGGCTAGCGGACTTCGGGGTACGCAGTATTTT. This codes for CASSLGASGLRGTQYF.

The chain recombines TRBV6-1 with TRBJ2-6; 8 bases map to TRBD1. The germline V gene has CDR1 MNHNS and CDR2 SASEGT. V shed 7 bases and J 0 bases; nucleotides not matched to a gene: 8. The CDR3 has 17 amino acids. The CDR3: CASTDPDRVSGANVLTF. The CDR3 coding sequence is TGTGCCAGCACCGACCCGGACAGGGTCTCTGGGGCCAACGTCCTGACTTTC.

In this sample, this clonotype turned up many times. This sequence joins TRBV7-9 and TRBJ2-7, with D perhaps assigned TRBD1 or TRBD2 (6 bases each). The V end lost 2 bases, the J end lost 3 bases, and 11 bases lay between the germline ends. CDR1 is SEHNR, CDR2 FQNEAQ, per germline (reference sequence). This CDR3 is 14 amino acids long. The CDR3 region has the DNA TGTGCCAGCAGCTTAATAGGGGGACTCTACGAGCAGTACTTC. Protein sequence: CASSLIGGLYEQYF.

This clonotype occurred a few times. V is TRBV15 and J is TRBJ2-5, with D perhaps matching TRBD2 (6 bases). Trimming took 0 bases from V and 4 from J, leaving 18 bases between them. CDR1 LNHNV and CDR2 YYDKDF come from the germline V gene (reference sequence). The CDR3 length is 17 residues. CDR3 amino acids: CATSRDPTGDSSETQYF. The CDR3 DNA sequence: TGTGCCACCAGCAGAGATCCTACGGGAGATAGTTCAGAGACCCAGTACTTC. The full variable domain, in which reference TRBV15 and TRBJ2-5 provide the parts outside the CDR3, is DAMVIQNPRYQVTQFGKPVTLSCSQTLNHNVMYWYQQKSSQAPKLLFHYYDKDFNNEADTPDNFQSRRPNTSFCFLDIRSPGLGDTAMYLCATSRDPTGDSSETQYFGPGTRLLVL.

This chain uses TRBV6-1 with TRBJ2-7; D is unresolved. Germline V lookup: CDR1 MNHNS, CDR2 SASEGT. Trimming took 3 bases from V and 4 from J, leaving 10 bases between them. There are 13 residues in the CDR3. CDR3 nucleotides: TGTGCCAGCAGTGAGTCTGGGGAATACGAGCAGTACTTC. Its translation: CASSESGEYEQYF.

CDR3 in amino acids: CASSSGTSADTQYF. CDR3 nucleotide sequence: TGTGCCAGCAGCTCCGGGACTAGCGCAGATACGCAGTATTTT. The chain links TRBV7-7 to TRBJ2-3; 10 bases line up with TRBD2. Per the germline V gene, CDR1 is SSHAT and CDR2 is FNYEAQ (reference sequence). The CDR3 has 14 residues. Trimming removed 4 bases from V and 4 bases from J; junction bases left unmatched: 2.

The chain combines TRBV29-1 with TRBJ1-4; D might be TRBD1 (5 bases). The V end lost 1 base, the J end lost 8 bases, and 11 bases lay between the germline ends. This CDR3 contains 13 residues. Germline CDR1 SQVTM, CDR2 ANQGSEA. This chain's CDR3 is CSVEVRVGEKLFF. As DNA, the CDR3 is TGCAGCGTTGAAGTCAGGGTCGGCGAAAAACTGTTTTTT.

This clonotype has only a few counts. The rearrangement joins TRBV20-1 to TRBJ2-7; no definite D call. This CDR3 is built from 12 residues. Germline V gives CDR1 DFQATT, CDR2 SNEGSKA (reference sequence). The V gene lost 6 bases and the J gene lost 7 bases, with 16 bases spanning the gap. The CDR3 DNA follows: TGCAGTGCCAGACCTTATTGGCGGGAGCAGTACTTC. It specifies CSARPYWREQYF.